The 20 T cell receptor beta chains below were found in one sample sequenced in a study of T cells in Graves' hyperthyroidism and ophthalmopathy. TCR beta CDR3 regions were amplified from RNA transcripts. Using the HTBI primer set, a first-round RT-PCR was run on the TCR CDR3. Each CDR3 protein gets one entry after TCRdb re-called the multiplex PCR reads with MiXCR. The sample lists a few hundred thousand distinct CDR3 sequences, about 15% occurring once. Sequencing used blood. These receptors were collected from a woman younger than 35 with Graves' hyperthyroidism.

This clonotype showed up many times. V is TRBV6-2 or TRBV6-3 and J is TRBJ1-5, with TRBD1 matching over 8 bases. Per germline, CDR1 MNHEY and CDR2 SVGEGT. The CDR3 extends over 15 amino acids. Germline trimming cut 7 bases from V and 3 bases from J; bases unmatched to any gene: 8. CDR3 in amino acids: CASTDRDEANQPQHF. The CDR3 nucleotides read TGTGCCAGCACGGACAGGGACGAAGCCAATCAGCCCCAGCATTTT.

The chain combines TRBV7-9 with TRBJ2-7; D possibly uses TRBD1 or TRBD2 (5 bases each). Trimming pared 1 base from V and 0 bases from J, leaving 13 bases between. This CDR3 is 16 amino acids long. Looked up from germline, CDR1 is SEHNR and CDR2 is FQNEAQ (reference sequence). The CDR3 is CASSLVGDRSSYEQYF. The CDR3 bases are TGTGCCAGCAGCTTAGTAGGGGACCGGAGCTCCTACGAGCAGTACTTC.

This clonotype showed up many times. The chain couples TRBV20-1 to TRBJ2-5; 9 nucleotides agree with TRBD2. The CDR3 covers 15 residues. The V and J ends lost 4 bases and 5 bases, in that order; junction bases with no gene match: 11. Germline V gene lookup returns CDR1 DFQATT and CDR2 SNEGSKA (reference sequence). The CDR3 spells CSANTAGGPVETQYF. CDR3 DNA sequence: TGCAGTGCTAATACGGCGGGGGGGCCTGTGGAGACCCAGTACTTC.

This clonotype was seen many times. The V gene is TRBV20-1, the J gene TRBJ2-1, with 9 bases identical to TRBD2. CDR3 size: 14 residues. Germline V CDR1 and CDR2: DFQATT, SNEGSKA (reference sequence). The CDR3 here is CRELCGGAYNEQFF. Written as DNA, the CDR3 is TGCAGAGAACTTTGCGGGGGGGCCTACAATGAGCAGTTCTTC.

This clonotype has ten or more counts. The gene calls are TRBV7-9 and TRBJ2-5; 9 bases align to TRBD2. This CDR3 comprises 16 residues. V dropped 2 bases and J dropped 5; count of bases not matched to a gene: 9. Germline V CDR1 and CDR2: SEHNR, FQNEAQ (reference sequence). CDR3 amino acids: CASSLRAGGLGETQYF. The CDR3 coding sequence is TGTGCCAGCAGCTTAAGAGCGGGAGGTCTAGGCGAGACCCAGTACTTC.

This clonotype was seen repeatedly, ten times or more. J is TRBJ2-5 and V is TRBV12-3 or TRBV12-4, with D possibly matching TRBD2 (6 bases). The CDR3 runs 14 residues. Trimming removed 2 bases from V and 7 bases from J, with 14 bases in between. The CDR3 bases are TGTGCCAGCAGTTTAAGTGACTGGGAGGCGACCCAGTACTTC. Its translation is CASSLSDWEATQYF.

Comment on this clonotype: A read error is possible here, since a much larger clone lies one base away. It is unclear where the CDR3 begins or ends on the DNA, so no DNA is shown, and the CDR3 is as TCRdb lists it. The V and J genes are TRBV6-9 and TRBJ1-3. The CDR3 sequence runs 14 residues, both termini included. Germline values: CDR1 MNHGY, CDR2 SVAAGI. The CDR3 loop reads CASSYFGSGNTMYF.

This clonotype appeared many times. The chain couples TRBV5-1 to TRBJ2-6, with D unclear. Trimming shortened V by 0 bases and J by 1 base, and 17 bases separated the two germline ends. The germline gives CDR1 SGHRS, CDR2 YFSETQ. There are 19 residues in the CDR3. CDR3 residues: CASSLVIVPRGSGANVLTF. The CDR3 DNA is TGCGCCAGCAGCTTGGTTATCGTTCCCCGAGGATCTGGGGCCAACGTCCTGACTTTC.

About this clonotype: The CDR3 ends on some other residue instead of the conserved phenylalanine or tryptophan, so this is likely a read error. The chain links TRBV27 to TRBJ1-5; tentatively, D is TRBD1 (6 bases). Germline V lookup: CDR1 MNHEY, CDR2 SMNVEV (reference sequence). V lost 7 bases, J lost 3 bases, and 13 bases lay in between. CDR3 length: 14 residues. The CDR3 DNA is TGTGCCAGCAAGGGGGGGTTGTTCAATCAGCCCCAGCATCTT. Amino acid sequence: CASKGGLFNQPQHL.

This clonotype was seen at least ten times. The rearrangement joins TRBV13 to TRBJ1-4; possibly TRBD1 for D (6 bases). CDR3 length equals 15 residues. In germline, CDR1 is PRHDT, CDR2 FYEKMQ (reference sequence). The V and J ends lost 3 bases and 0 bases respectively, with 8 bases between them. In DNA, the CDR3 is TGTGCCAGCAGCTTTGGGGGGCCAACTAATGAAAAACTGTTTTTT. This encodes CASSFGGPTNEKLFF.

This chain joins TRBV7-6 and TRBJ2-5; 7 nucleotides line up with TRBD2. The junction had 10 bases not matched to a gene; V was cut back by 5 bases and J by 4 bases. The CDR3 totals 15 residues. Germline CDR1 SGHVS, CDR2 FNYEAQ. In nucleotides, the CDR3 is TGTGCCAGCAGCCCCACCGCGGGAGCGGGAGAGACCCAGTACTTC. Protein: CASSPTAGAGETQYF.

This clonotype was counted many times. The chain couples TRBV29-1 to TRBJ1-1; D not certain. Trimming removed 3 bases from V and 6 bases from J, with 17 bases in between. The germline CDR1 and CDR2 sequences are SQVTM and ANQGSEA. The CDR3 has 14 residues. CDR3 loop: CSVELYTKIPEAFF. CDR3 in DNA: TGCAGCGTTGAGCTATACACCAAAATACCTGAAGCTTTCTTT.

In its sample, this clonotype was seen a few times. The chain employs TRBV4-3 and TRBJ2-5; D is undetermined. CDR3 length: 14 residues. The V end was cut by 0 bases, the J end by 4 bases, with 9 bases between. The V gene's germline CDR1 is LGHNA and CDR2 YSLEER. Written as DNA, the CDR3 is TGCGCCAGCAGCCAAGATATGACATTAGAGACCCAGTACTTC. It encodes CASSQDMTLETQYF.

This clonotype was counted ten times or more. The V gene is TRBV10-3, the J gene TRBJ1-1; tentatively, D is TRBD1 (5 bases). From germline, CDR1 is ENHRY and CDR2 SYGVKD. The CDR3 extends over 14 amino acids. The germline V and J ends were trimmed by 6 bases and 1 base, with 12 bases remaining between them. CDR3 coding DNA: TGTGCCATCAGCAAGGGACGGACGAACACTGAAGCTTTCTTT. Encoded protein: CAISKGRTNTEAFF.

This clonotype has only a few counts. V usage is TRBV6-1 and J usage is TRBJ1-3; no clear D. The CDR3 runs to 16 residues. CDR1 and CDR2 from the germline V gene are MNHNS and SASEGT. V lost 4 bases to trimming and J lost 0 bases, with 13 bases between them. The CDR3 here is CASSALTAPSGNTIYF. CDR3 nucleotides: TGTGCCAGCAGTGCTTTGACCGCTCCCTCTGGAAACACCATATATTTT.

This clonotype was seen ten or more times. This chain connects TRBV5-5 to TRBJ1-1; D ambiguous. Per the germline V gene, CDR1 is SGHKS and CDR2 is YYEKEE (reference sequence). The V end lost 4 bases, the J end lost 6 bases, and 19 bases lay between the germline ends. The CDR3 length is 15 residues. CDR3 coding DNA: TGTGCCAGCAGCGTGACCTCTCTGGGGATGTCTGAAGCTTTCTTT. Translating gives CASSVTSLGMSEAFF.

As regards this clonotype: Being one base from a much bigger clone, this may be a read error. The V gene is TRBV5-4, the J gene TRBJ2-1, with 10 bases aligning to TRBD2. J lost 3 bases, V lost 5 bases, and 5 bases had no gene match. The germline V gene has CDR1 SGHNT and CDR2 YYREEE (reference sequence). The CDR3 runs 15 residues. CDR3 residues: CASSFGTSDYNEQFF. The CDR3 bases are TGTGCCAGCAGTTTCGGGACTAGCGACTACAATGAGCAGTTCTTC.

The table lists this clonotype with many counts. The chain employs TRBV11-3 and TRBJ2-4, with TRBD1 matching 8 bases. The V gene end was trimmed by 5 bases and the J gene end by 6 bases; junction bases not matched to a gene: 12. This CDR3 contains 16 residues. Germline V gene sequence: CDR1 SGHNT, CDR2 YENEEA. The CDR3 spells CASSPGTGGLGNIQYF. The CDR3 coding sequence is TGTGCCAGCAGCCCCGGGACAGGTGGATTGGGAAACATTCAGTACTTC.

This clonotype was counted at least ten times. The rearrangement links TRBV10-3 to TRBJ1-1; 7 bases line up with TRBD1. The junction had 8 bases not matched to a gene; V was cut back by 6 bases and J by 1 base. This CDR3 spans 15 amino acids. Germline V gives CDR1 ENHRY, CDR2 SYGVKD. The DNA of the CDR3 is TGTGCCATCAGGGACACCGGGACAGAGAACACTGAAGCTTTCTTT. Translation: CAIRDTGTENTEAFF.

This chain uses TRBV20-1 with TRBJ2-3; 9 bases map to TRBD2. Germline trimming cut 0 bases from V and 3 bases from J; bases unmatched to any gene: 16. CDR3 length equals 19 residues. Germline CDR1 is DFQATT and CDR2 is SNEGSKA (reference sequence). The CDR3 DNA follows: TGCAGTGCTAGAGAGGCTTTGTTCAGCGGGGGGCGAAGAACAGATACGCAGTATTTT. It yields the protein CSAREALFSGGRRTDTQYF.